Below are 14 T cell receptor beta chains sequenced from a single sample in a study of cytomegalovirus exposure and HLA in healthy donors. Sequenced by immunoSEQ multiplex PCR; TCRdb stores in-frame clones only, minus some. Counted here are approximately 160,000 clones, about nine tenths occurring once; the ten biggest clones make up roughly 5.8%. Material for sequencing was PBMCs. These receptors came from a woman aged 25-40 years in good health and CMV-seronegative.

The chain joins TRBV29-1 to TRBJ1-2; the D gene is possibly TRBD1 (6 bases). Germline assignment: CDR1 SQVTM and CDR2 ANQGSEA. V was cut by 0 bases and J by 3 bases, with 20 bases left in between. The length of the CDR3 is 17 residues. The CDR3 region has the DNA TGCAGCGTTGAAGATCGGGGGGCTGGGGCTTCTGACTATGGCTACACCTTC. Its translation: CSVEDRGAGASDYGYTF.

This clone was found once. The V gene is TRBV27, the J gene TRBJ2-7; 11 positions match TRBD1. The CDR3 sequence is 15 residues long. Germline CDR1 and CDR2: MNHEY and SMNVEV (reference sequence). J gave up 2 bases and V 4 bases, and 4 bases lay outside the gene matches. The CDR3 reads CASSSGTGGPYEQYF. The CDR3, as DNA: TGTGCCAGCAGTTCCGGGACAGGGGGTCCCTACGAGCAGTACTTC.

This clone was found once. This chain uses TRBV2 with TRBJ2-5; D is unresolved. Trimming took 8 bases from V and 5 from J, leaving 6 bases between them. The germline V gene encodes CDR1 SNHLY and CDR2 FYNNEI. The CDR3 length is 10 residues. Written as DNA, the CDR3 is TGTGCCAGCGCCGCGGAGACCCAGTACTTC. As protein: CASAAETQYF.

The rearrangement joins TRBV19 to TRBJ1-1; D possibly corresponds to TRBD1 (6 bases). Germline V CDR1 and CDR2: LNHDA, SQIVND (reference sequence). V was clipped by 4 bases and J by 8 bases, with 14 bases between them. The CDR3 runs 13 residues. The CDR3 nucleotides are TGTGCCAGTAGTAACGGGGGGCTTTACGAAGCTTTCTTT. As protein: CASSNGGLYEAFF.

This chain uses TRBV12-5 with TRBJ2-5; TRBD2 matches at 13 bases. This CDR3 has 15 amino acids. Germline V gene lookup returns CDR1 LGHNT and CDR2 FRNRAP. The junction had 4 bases not matched to a gene; V was cut back by 0 bases and J by 9 bases. CDR3 in amino acids: CASGLVLAGGLPQYF. The CDR3 DNA sequence: TGTGCTAGTGGTTTGGTACTAGCGGGGGGGCTCCCCCAGTACTTC.

The rearrangement joins TRBV6-6 to TRBJ2-7; unclear D gene. The CDR3 length is 11 residues. CDR1 is MNHNY and CDR2 is SVGAGI in the germline V gene (reference sequence). Trimming took 6 bases from V and 4 from J, leaving 7 bases between them. The CDR3 spells CASSTTYEQYF. CDR3 nucleotides: TGTGCCAGCAGCACTACTTACGAGCAGTACTTC.

The V call is TRBV5-5, the J call TRBJ2-7; D is tentatively TRBD1 or TRBD2 (5 bases each). Trimming removed 4 bases from V and 6 bases from J, with 14 bases in between. Germline CDR1 reads SGHKS; CDR2 reads YYEKEE (reference sequence). The CDR3 runs 13 residues. The CDR3 is CASSPIVGAEQYF. As DNA, the CDR3 is TGTGCCAGCAGCCCGATTGTCGGGGCCGAGCAGTACTTC. Full variable domain (outside the CDR3, taken from reference TRBV5-5 and TRBJ2-7): DAGVTQSPTHLIKTRGQQVTLRCSPISGHKSVSWYQQVLGQGPQFIFQYYEKEERGRGNFPDRFSARQFPNYSSELNVNALLLGDSALYLCASSPIVGAEQYFGPGTRLTVT.

This sequence joins TRBV28 and TRBJ1-1; D possibly corresponds to TRBD1 (6 bases). The CDR3 extends over 15 amino acids. V was shortened by 5 bases and J by 1 base, with 14 bases between the two germline ends. Germline-derived CDR1 and CDR2 are MDHEN and SYDVKM. CDR3 sequence: CASSPTGVGNTEAFF. DNA of the CDR3: TGTGCCAGCAGTCCGACAGGAGTAGGGAACACTGAAGCTTTCTTT.

V and J are TRBV15 and TRBJ2-1; 12 nucleotides match TRBD2. V was pared by 1 base and J by 5 bases, with 3 bases of the junction left unmatched. There are 16 residues in the CDR3. In germline, CDR1 is LNHNV, CDR2 YYDKDF (reference sequence). CDR3 nucleotide sequence: TGTGCCACCAGCAGAGTAGGACTAGCGGGGAACAATGAGCAGTTCTTC. Its protein product is CATSRVGLAGNNEQFF.

The chain uses TRBV18 and TRBJ2-1; no firm D call. Germline values: CDR1 KGHSH, CDR2 LQKENI. The CDR3 is 15 residues long. Trimming cost V 2 bases and J 0 bases, with 8 bases left between them. In DNA, the CDR3 is TGTGCCAGCTCACCAGGAGCGAGCTCCTACAATGAGCAGTTCTTC. Its translation is CASSPGASSYNEQFF. The whole variable domain, remainder taken from reference TRBV18 and TRBJ2-1, is NAGVMQNPRHLVRRRGQEARLRCSPMKGHSHVYWYRQLPEEGLKFMVYLQKENIIDESGMPKERFSAEFPKEGPSILRIQQVVRGDSAAYFCASSPGASSYNEQFFGPGTRLTVL.

CDR3 bases: TGTGCCAGCAGTTTGCGGCAGGCCTTAGGGGATGAAAAACTGTTTTTT. Residues: CASSLRQALGDEKLFF. The chain carries TRBV27 and TRBJ1-4, with TRBD1 as a possible D gene (5 bases). The CDR3 is 16 amino acids. V was pared by 3 bases and J by 6 bases, with 17 bases between. CDR1 MNHEY and CDR2 SMNVEV come from the germline V gene (reference sequence). Filled out from reference TRBV27 and TRBJ1-4, the complete variable domain reads EAQVTQNPRYLITVTGKKLTVTCSQNMNHEYMSWYRQDPGLGLRQIYYSMNVEVTDKGDVPEGYKVSRKEKRNFPLILESPSPNQTSLYFCASSLRQALGDEKLFFGSGTQLSVL.

This rearrangement joins TRBV6-5 to TRBJ1-1, with 8 bases aligning to TRBD1. V was pared by 2 bases and J by 8 bases, with 10 bases of the junction left unmatched. Germline V CDR1 and CDR2: MNHEY, SVGAGI. This CDR3 spans 15 amino acids. CDR3 loop: CASSYGGRGLREAFF. CDR3 DNA: TGTGCCAGCAGTTACGGGGGCAGGGGGCTAAGAGAAGCTTTCTTT.

The chain is built from TRBV7-7 and TRBJ2-2; 7 nucleotides line up with TRBD1. The V segment lost 5 bases and the J segment 4 bases; nucleotides outside the gene matches: 1. This CDR3 region has 13 residues. Germline loops: CDR1 SSHAT, CDR2 FNYEAQ (reference sequence). The CDR3 DNA is TGTGCCAGCAGCCGGGACAGCACCGGGGAGCTGTTTTTT. Amino acids: CASSRDSTGELFF.

This chain uses TRBV6-5 with TRBJ1-1; D uncertain. V lost 5 bases, J lost 0 bases, and 13 bases lay in between. The CDR3 totals 15 residues. Germline CDR1 reads MNHEY; CDR2 reads SVGAGI. This CDR3 reads CASSTTVQMNTEAFF. DNA for the CDR3: TGTGCCAGCAGTACAACGGTACAAATGAACACTGAAGCTTTCTTT.